This T cell receptor beta chain is from a study of T cells after yellow fever vaccination. Between the trimmed V and J ends, which lost 6 bases and 2 bases, there was a span of 13 bases. The CDR3 runs to 14 residues. Germline lookup yields CDR1 MDHEN and CDR2 SYDVKM. In making TCR cDNA, 5'RACE template switching added a universal primer site and UMIs to it. TCRdb fed the 5' RACE reads into MiXCR, producing one record per CDR3 protein. The sample shows fewer than 500,000 distinct CDR3 sequences, roughly a sixth of them seen only once. The TCR sequence derives from a man younger than 35 who received the YFV17D yellow fever vaccine. The specimen comprised PBMCs, sampled before the yellow fever booster vaccination. The chain links TRBV28 to TRBJ2-5, with D possibly being TRBD2 (6 bases). In nucleotides, the CDR3 is TGTGCCAGCAGACCCGGGACTCAACAAGAGACCCAGTACTTC. It translates to CASRPGTQQETQYF.